The 10 T cell receptor beta chains given below trace back to one sample, sequenced in a study of a mutant IDH1 vaccine in newly diagnosed glioma. The assay was immunoSEQ multiplex PCR, and TCRdb's table has in-frame clones only and misses some. Here the sample spans tens of thousands of clones, roughly 84% being singletons. These TCRs' antigens remain unknown. The time point is: week 35, safety follow-up. Mutant IDH1 20-mer peptide, at 300 ug, made up each vaccine dose, with topical imiquimod. Sequenced here: PBMCs, sampled from a glioma patient whose treatment included an IDH1 peptide vaccine. Every receptor here comes from a woman between 18 and 29 years old with glioma.

This clone was counted between two and nine times. J is TRBJ2-1 and V is TRBV9; the D gene is possibly TRBD2 (6 bases). Germline CDR1 and CDR2: SGDLS and YYNGEE. The V end lost 6 bases, the J end lost 7 bases, and 17 bases lay between the germline ends. This CDR3 is built from 14 residues. The CDR3 DNA reads as TGTGCCAGCAACTCCGGGACTTTTCAAAATGAGCAGTTCTTC. Protein: CASNSGTFQNEQFF. The entire variable domain, with the rest obtained from reference TRBV9 and TRBJ2-1, is as follows: DSGVTQTPKHLITATGQRVTLRCSPRSGDLSVYWYQQSLDQGLQFLIQYYNGEERAKGNILERFSAQQFPDLHSELNLSSLELGDSALYFCASNSGTFQNEQFFGPGTRLTVL.

The chain recombines TRBV9 with TRBJ1-2; maybe TRBD1 (5 bases). Germline V CDR1 and CDR2: SGDLS, YYNGEE. The CDR3 runs to 15 residues. V was shortened by 3 bases and J by 4 bases, with 16 bases between the two germline ends. The CDR3 DNA is TGTGCCAGCAGCGGCTCGGGGGGGAATACCTATGGCTACACCTTC. Its protein product is CASSGSGGNTYGYTF.

A note on this clone: This same CDR3 is encoded by further DNA sequences in the sample. This sequence joins TRBV27 and TRBJ1-1; D is ambiguous. The CDR3 is 11 amino acids. Trimming left V 3 bases short and J 5 bases short, with 4 bases between. Germline V gives CDR1 MNHEY, CDR2 SMNVEV (reference sequence). CDR3 nucleotide sequence: TGTGCCAGCAGTTTGGGTACTGAAGCTTTCTTT. Translated, it gives CASSLGTEAFF.

This clone was counted once. This rearrangement joins TRBV2 to TRBJ2-7, with 9 bases that match TRBD2. V gave up 3 bases and J gave up 5 bases; unmatched junction bases: 8. This CDR3 comprises 15 residues. The germline CDR1 and CDR2 sequences are SNHLY and FYNNEI. The CDR3 spells CASSDPGSGSDEQYF. CDR3 sequence (DNA): TGTGCCAGCAGTGATCCTGGTAGCGGGAGCGACGAGCAGTACTTC.

Here the CDR3 DNA reads TGTGCCAGCAGCCCCGAGTCCGGATGGGGGATACATGGCTACACCTTC. This sequence encodes CASSPESGWGIHGYTF. The V call is TRBV7-2, the J call TRBJ1-2, with D perhaps TRBD1 (5 bases). Germline CDR1 SGHTA, CDR2 FQGNSA. The CDR3 has 16 amino acids. Trimming stripped 5 bases from V and 6 bases from J, with 22 bases between.

The rearrangement uses TRBV19 and TRBJ1-5; D remains unclear. This CDR3 region has 14 residues. The V and J ends lost 2 bases and 6 bases respectively, with 11 bases between them. Germline CDR1 LNHDA, CDR2 SQIVND (reference sequence). The CDR3 sequence is CASSILDGGQPQHF. CDR3 nucleotides: TGTGCCAGTAGTATATTGGACGGTGGTCAGCCCCAGCATTTT.

This chain links TRBV19 with TRBJ2-1; no clear D. Trimming shortened V by 8 bases and J by 4 bases, and 12 bases separated the two germline ends. CDR1 is LNHDA, CDR2 SQIVND, per germline (reference sequence). This CDR3 comprises 13 residues. For the CDR3, the DNA is TGTGCCAGTCGCCTGGTGGGATACAATGAGCAGTTCTTC. Protein product: CASRLVGYNEQFF.

CDR3 bases: TGTGCCAGCAGCTTAGGGGGGAACCCTGGAAACACCATATATTTT. It encodes CASSLGGNPGNTIYF. The rearrangement links TRBV7-6 to TRBJ1-3; D perhaps matches TRBD1 (5 bases). V gave up 1 base and J gave up 2 bases, with 9 bases separating them. This CDR3 is built from 15 residues. Germline loops: CDR1 SGHVS, CDR2 FNYEAQ. The full variable domain, in which reference TRBV7-6 and TRBJ1-3 provide the parts outside the CDR3, is GAGVSQSPRYKVTKRGQDVALRCDPISGHVSLYWYRQALGQGPEFLTYFNYEAQQDKSGLPNDRFSAERPEGSISTLTIQRTEQRDSAMYRCASSLGGNPGNTIYFGEGSWLTVV.

V usage is TRBV6-1 and J usage is TRBJ1-4; D not resolved. CDR3 length: 14 residues. The germline V gene has CDR1 MNHNS and CDR2 SASEGT. The V end was cut by 2 bases, the J end by 7 bases, with 11 bases between. The CDR3 loop reads CASSEPPSGEKLFF. DNA for the CDR3: TGTGCCAGCAGTGAACCCCCAAGCGGTGAAAAACTGTTTTTT.

The rearrangement links TRBV5-1 to TRBJ1-5; perhaps TRBD1 as D (5 bases). Trimming took off 6 bases at V and 1 base at J, with 14 bases between the two ends. Germline V gives CDR1 SGHRS, CDR2 YFSETQ. CDR3 length: 15 amino acids. CDR3 protein: CASKHLPGSNQPQHF. The DNA for the CDR3 is TGCGCCAGCAAGCACCTTCCAGGGAGCAATCAGCCCCAGCATTTT. Together with reference TRBV5-1 and TRBJ1-5, the CDR3 gives the full variable domain: KAGVTQTPRYLIKTRGQQVTLSCSPISGHRSVSWYQQTPGQGLQFLFEYFSETQRNKGNFPGRFSGRQFSNSRSEMNVSTLELGDSALYLCASKHLPGSNQPQHFGDGTRLSIL.